This T cell receptor (beta chain) is drawn from a study of PD-L1 blockade in urothelial cancer. The protocol was immunoSEQ multiplex PCR, while the TCRdb copy is restricted to in-frame clones and leaves out a portion. The data contain 25,000 to 30,000 clones, about 87% of them seen just once; the ten biggest clones take up under 3.5%. Germline V gene sequence: CDR1 SGHTA, CDR2 FQGNSA. CDR3 size: 15 residues. The ends were cut back, 4 bases at V and 3 bases at J, with 15 bases in the middle. The input for sequencing was PBMCs, taken around atezolizumab (anti-PD-L1) treatment. The receptor was derived from a man over 45 with urothelial cancer. The chain couples TRBV7-2 to TRBJ2-5, with a possible D match to TRBD2 (5 bases). CDR3 nucleotides: TGTGCCAGCAGCTCCCAGTCGGGGATGAAAGAGACCCAGTACTTC. Its protein is CASSSQSGMKETQYF. The full variable domain, completed using reference TRBV7-2 and TRBJ2-5, is GAGVSQSPSNKVTEKGKDVELRCDPISGHTALYWYRQSLGQGLEFLIYFQGNSAPDKSGLPSDRFSAERTGGSVSTLTIQRTQQEDSAVYLCASSSQSGMKETQYFGPGTRLLVL.